This TCR beta chain stems from a study of identical twins' blood T cells. Sample barcodes were added at both library ends during cDNA synthesis. MiXCR, applied by TCRdb to the 5' RACE reads, yields one record per CDR3 protein. The data hold hundreds of thousands of distinct CDR3 sequences, with 25% to 35% observed a single time. This clonotype was counted a few times. The target antigen is unknown. Study-level results: Mainly, cloneset size products determined shared clonotypes, twins included. Out-of-frame TCRbeta clonotypes reportedly had markedly more similar V usage in twins than unrelated donors.

After removal of 2 bases from V and 4 bases from J, the junction contained 9 bases not matched to a gene. The germline gives CDR1 MNHEY, CDR2 SVGAGI. The CDR3 has 17 amino acids. Likely shared infections and vaccines: all three twin pairs were reared together. The source material was PBMCs. The receptor was isolated from a woman aged 18-49 years in good health. The chain recombines TRBV6-5 with TRBJ2-1; 9 nucleotides line up with TRBD2. The CDR3 protein is CASSYRVAGANYNEQFF. The DNA of the CDR3 is TGTGCCAGCAGTTACCGGGTAGCGGGGGCTAATTACAATGAGCAGTTCTTC.